These 7 T cell receptor beta chains came from one sample sequenced in a study of tumor-infiltrating lymphocytes in primary liver carcinoma. The input was about 500 ng total RNA; TCR beta cDNA was made from it with a constant-region primer. Modified slightly, ARM-PCR produced TCR beta libraries over three nested multiplex PCR rounds. Two initial PCR rounds of around 10 cycles each paired TRBV1-TRBV30 forward primers with a C-beta reverse primer. TCRdb passed the multiplex PCR reads through MiXCR, listing each CDR3 protein once. There are about 310,000 distinct CDR3 sequences in the sample; roughly three fifths occur only once, and about a sixth lies in the top ten. Blood RNA was derived from unsorted whole blood, and germline DNA was extracted too. The sample comprised peripheral blood. Every receptor here comes from a woman in her twenties or thirties with primary liver carcinoma and hepatitis B virus infection.

This clonotype was picked up many times. V is TRBV29-1 and J is TRBJ1-2; D remains ambiguous. The germline gives CDR1 SQVTM, CDR2 ANQGSEA. This CDR3 has 14 residues. V dropped 4 bases and J dropped 1 base, with 13 bases sitting between them. The CDR3 coding sequence is TGCAGCGTTGTTGGTACAGCAGTTAACTATGGCTACACCTTC. Its translation: CSVVGTAVNYGYTF.

This clonotype was counted a few times. This could be a read error, since a much larger clone is one nucleotide away. V and J are TRBV11-3 and TRBJ2-7; 10 bases line up with TRBD1. The CDR3 has 19 residues. With V trimmed by 5 bases and J by 5 bases, 21 bases remained unmatched. Looked up from germline, CDR1 is SGHNT and CDR2 is YENEEA. This CDR3 reads CASSPPIPPVGTGAHEQYF. The CDR3 nucleotides are TGTGCCAGCAGCCCGCCAATTCCCCCTGTCGGGACAGGGGCCCACGAGCAGTACTTC. The entire variable domain, with the rest obtained from reference TRBV11-3 and TRBJ2-7, is as follows: EAGVVQSPRYKIIEKKQPVAFWCNPISGHNTLYWYLQNLGQGPELLIRYENEEAVDDSQLPKDRFSAERLKGVDSTLKIQPAELGDSAVYLCASSPPIPPVGTGAHEQYFGPGTRLTVT.

This chain joins TRBV6-5 and TRBJ2-3; 8 nucleotides line up with TRBD1. Germline V gives CDR1 MNHEY, CDR2 SVGAGI. The V segment lost 5 bases and the J segment 5 bases; nucleotides outside the gene matches: 12. The length of the CDR3 is 16 residues. The CDR3 DNA reads TGTGCCAGCAGTGGTAGACAGGGGCCAGCTGAAGATACGCAGTATTTT. Translation: CASSGRQGPAEDTQYF.

This chain joins TRBV4-2 and TRBJ1-4; 9 bases match TRBD1. The CDR3 spans 16 residues. Germline loops: CDR1 LGHNA, CDR2 YNFKEQ. The V gene end was trimmed by 0 bases and the J gene end by 8 bases; junction bases not matched to a gene: 7. CDR3 DNA: TGTGCCAGCAGCCAAGATCTATTGGGGACAGGGGAAAAACTGTTTTTT. Translation gives CASSQDLLGTGEKLFF.

Turning to this clonotype: One end of the junction is discordant with germline, which a read error may explain. The chain combines TRBV12-3 or TRBV12-4 with TRBJ1-5, with TRBD1 as a possible D gene (5 bases). The CDR3 runs 15 residues. The CDR3: CASGLTRAGNQPQHF. The CDR3 coding sequence is TGTGCCAGCGGTTTAACCAGGGCTGGCAATCAGCCCCAGCATTTT.

This clonotype occurred many times. The chain employs TRBV5-5 and TRBJ2-7; D not certain. Trimming took 4 bases from V and 6 from J, leaving 11 bases between them. The CDR3 extends over 12 amino acids. CDR1 is SGHKS, CDR2 YYEKEE, per germline (reference sequence). CDR3 sequence reads: CASSPLGSEQYF. CDR3 sequence (DNA): TGTGCCAGCAGCCCGTTAGGGTCCGAGCAGTACTTC.

The chain employs TRBV5-1 and TRBJ2-5; D gene uncertain. Looked up from germline, CDR1 is SGHRS and CDR2 is YFSETQ. This CDR3 is built from 14 residues. Trimming removed 4 bases at V and 2 bases at J, with 12 bases between. CDR3 sequence reads: CASSGLIGQETQYF. The CDR3 DNA reads TGCGCCAGCAGCGGGCTAATTGGGCAAGAGACCCAGTACTTC.